This TCR beta chain is drawn from a study of cytomegalovirus exposure and HLA in healthy donors. The study's findings and limits: Later analysis reportedly placed an Asian-associated ancestry cluster below the approximately 730-donor mean in N-insertions.

Note on this clone: Its target is unknown.

Vbeta (60) and Jbeta (13) primers were used in the PCR. Generated by immunoSEQ multiplex PCR, the TCRdb table keeps only in-frame clones and is missing some. The table records about 180,000 clones, over 60% of them present only once. CDR3 length equals 15 residues. The germline gives CDR1 SGDLS, CDR2 YYNGEE. V lost 4 bases, J lost 4 bases, and 4 bases stayed unmatched. The clonotype was recovered from a man in his late teens or twenties in good health and CMV-seronegative. The V call is TRBV9, the J call TRBJ2-5; 13 bases align to TRBD2. Sequenced sample: PBMCs. CDR3 sequence (DNA): TGTGCCAGCAGCATGGGACTAGCGGGGCTAGAGACCCAGTACTTC. Translating it yields CASSMGLAGLETQYF.